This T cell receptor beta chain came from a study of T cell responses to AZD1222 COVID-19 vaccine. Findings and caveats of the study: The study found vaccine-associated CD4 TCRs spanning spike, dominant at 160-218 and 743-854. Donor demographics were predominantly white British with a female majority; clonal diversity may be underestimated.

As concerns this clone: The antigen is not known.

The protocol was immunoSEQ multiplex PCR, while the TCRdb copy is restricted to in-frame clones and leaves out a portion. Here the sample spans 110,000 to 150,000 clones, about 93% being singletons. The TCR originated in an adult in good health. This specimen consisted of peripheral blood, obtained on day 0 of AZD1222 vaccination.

The CDR3 nucleotides read TGTGCCAGCAGCGGGCGGGTCGCGGGGCCTGAGGCCGGGGAGCTGTTTTTT. It is translated as CASSGRVAGPEAGELFF. The V and J genes are TRBV4-2 and TRBJ2-2; TRBD2 might be the D (6 bases). The CDR3 runs to 17 residues. V dropped 5 bases and J dropped 6 bases, with 22 bases sitting between them. Germline values: CDR1 LGHNA, CDR2 YNFKEQ.